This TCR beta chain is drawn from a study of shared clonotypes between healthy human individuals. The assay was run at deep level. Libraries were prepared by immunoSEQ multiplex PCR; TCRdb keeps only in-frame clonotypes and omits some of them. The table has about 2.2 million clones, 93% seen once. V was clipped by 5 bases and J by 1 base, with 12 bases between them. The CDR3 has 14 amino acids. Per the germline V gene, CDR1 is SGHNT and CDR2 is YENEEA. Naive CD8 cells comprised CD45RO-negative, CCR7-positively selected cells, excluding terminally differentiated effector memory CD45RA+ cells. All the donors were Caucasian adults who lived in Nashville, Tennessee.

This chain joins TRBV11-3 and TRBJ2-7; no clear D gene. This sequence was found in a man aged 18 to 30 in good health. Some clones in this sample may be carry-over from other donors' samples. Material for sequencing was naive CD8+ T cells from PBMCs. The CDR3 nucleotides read TGTGCCAGCAGCCCGAGTTTGTGGTCCTACGAGCAGTACTTC. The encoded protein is CASSPSLWSYEQYF.